This T cell receptor beta chain derives from a study of shared T cell receptors in the human thymus. TCRdb's table, derived via immunoSEQ multiplex PCR, lists solely in-frame clones and lacks some. The sample lists roughly 710,000 clones, 70% to 90% seen once, with 0.0095% to 0.011% in the top ten. The CDR3 runs 16 residues. CDR1 is SGHRS and CDR2 is YFSETQ in the germline V gene. Trimming took 3 bases from V and 2 from J, leaving 17 bases between them. These data also featured in a second study, about human thymus T cells. As that study records: Having corrective surgery for congenital heart defects, healthy Finnish infants were the ones who donated.

The material sequenced was thymocytes. This clonotype was obtained from a girl younger than two with a congenital heart defect. This rearrangement joins TRBV5-1 to TRBJ2-5; TRBD1 is a possible D gene (5 bases). CDR3 protein: CASSSSRGAPQETQYF. DNA for the CDR3: TGCGCCAGCAGCTCCTCAAGGGGCGCCCCACAAGAGACCCAGTACTTC.